This T cell receptor (beta chain) is drawn from a study of shared clonotypes between healthy human individuals. In the source study's methods: Junction-only immunoSEQ data arrived without quality scores, meaning filtering differed. TCRdb keeps only in-frame clones here, not all; method: immunoSEQ multiplex PCR. That table gives V, J and clone size, and the DNA gave D and trimming. In the table there are roughly 2,000,000 clones, approximately 95% of which are singletons. CDR3 length equals 16 residues. From germline, CDR1 is SGHVS and CDR2 FNYEAQ. The ends lost 5 bases at V and 1 base at J; junction bases unmatched: 6. CD8 cells regarded as naive lacked CD45RO, were positively chosen for CCR7, and omitted terminally differentiated effector memory CD45RA+ cells.

The sample consisted of naive CD8+ T cells sorted from blood. The chain is built from TRBV7-6 and TRBJ2-1; 9 bases line up with TRBD1. The clonotype originates from a man between 18 and 35 years old in good health. This CDR3 is CASSPGQGTSYNEQFF. CDR3 in DNA: TGTGCCAGCAGCCCCGGACAGGGGACGTCCTACAATGAGCAGTTCTTC.